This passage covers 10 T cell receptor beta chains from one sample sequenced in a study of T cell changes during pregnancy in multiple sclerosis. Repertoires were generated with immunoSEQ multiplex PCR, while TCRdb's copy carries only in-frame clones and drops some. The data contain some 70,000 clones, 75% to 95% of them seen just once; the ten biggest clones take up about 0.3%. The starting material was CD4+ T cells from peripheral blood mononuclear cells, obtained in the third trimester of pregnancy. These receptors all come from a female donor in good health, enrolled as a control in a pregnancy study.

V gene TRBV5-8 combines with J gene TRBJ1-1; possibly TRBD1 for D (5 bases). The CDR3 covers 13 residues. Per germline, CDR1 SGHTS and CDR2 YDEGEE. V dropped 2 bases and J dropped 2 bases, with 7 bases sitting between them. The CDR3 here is CASSFDRNTEAFF. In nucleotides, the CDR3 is TGTGCCAGCAGCTTCGACAGAAACACTGAAGCTTTCTTT.

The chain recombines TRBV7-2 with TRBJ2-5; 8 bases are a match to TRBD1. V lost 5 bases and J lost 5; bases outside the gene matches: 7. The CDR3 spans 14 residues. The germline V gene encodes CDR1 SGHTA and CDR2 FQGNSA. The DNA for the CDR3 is TGTGCCAGCAGCATCTCCCGGGACAGGGAGACCCAGTACTTC. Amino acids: CASSISRDRETQYF.

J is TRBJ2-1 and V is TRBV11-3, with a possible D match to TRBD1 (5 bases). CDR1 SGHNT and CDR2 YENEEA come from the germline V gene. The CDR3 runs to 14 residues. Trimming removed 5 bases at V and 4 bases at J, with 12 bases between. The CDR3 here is CASSLTGTYNEQFF. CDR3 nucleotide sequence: TGTGCCAGCAGCCTCACAGGCACTTACAATGAGCAGTTCTTC.

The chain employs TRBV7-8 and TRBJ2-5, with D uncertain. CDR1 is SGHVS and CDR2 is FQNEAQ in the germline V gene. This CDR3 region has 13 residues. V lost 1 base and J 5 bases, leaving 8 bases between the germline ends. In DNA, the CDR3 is TGTGCCAGCAGCTTAGACGGGTATGAGACCCAGTACTTC. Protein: CASSLDGYETQYF.

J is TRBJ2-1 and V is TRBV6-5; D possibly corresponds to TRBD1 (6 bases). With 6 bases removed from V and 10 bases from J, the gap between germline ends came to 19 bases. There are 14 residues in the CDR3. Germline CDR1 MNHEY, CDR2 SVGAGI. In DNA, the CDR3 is TGTGCCAGCAGGACACTCGGACAGCCTTTAGAGCAGTTCTTC. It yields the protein CASRTLGQPLEQFF.

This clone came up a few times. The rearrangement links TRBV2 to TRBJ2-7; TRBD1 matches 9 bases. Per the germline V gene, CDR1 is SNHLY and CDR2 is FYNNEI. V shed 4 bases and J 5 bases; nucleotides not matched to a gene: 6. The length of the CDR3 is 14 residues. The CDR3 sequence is CASSVGTGHHEQYF. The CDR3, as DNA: TGTGCCAGCAGTGTCGGGACAGGGCACCACGAGCAGTACTTC.

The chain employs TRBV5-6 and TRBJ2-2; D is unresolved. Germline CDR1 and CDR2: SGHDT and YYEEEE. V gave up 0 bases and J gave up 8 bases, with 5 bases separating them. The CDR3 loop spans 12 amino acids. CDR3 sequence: CASSLAVGELFF. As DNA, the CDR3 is TGTGCCAGCAGCTTGGCGGTAGGGGAGCTGTTTTTT.

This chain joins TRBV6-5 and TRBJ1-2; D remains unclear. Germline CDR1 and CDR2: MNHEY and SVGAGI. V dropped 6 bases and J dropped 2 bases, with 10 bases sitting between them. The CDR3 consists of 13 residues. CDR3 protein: CASSPMLNYGYTF. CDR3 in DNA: TGTGCCAGCAGCCCTATGTTAAACTATGGCTACACCTTC.

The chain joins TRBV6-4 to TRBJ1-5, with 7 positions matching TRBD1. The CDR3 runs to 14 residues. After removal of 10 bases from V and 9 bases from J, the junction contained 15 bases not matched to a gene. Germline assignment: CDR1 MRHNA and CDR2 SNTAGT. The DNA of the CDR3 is TGTGCCATCGAGGGTAACAGGGGCCCTGGGCCCCAGCATTTT. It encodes CAIEGNRGPGPQHF.

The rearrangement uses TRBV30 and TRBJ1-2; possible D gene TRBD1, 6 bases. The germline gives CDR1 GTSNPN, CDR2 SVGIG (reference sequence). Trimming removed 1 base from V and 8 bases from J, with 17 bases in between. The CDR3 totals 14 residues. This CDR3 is CAWSDQGRGEGYTF. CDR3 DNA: TGTGCCTGGAGTGACCAGGGCAGGGGAGAAGGCTACACCTTC.